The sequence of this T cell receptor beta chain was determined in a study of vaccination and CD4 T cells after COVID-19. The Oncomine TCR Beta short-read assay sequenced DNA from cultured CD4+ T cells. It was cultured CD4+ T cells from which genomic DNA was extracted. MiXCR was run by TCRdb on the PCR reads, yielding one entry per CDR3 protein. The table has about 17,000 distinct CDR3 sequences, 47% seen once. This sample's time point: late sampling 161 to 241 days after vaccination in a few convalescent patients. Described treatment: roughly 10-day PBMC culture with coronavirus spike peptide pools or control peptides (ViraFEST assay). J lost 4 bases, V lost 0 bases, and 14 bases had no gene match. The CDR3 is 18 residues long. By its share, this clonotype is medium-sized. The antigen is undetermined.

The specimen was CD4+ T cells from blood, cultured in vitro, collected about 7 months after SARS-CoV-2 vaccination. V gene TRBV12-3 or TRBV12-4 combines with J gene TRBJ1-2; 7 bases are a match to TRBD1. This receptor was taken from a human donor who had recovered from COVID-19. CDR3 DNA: TGTGCCAGCAGTTTAGCGAGGGTGTCGGGACAGCACCCCTATGGCTACACCTTC. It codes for CASSLARVSGQHPYGYTF.